This T cell receptor (beta chain) was retrieved from a study of OX40 agonist ivuxolimab in advanced cancers. Findings and limits, study-wide: Clonal expansion was seen in CD4+ and CD8+ blood T cells by week 6 at 0.1 to 3.0 mg/kg.

Libraries were prepared by immunoSEQ multiplex PCR; TCRdb keeps only in-frame clonotypes and omits some of them. The sample lists some 48,000 clones; about four fifths were seen once. Remarks on this clone: The antigen is not known.

Germline V gene data show CDR1 as SGHNT and CDR2 as YYREEE (reference sequence). The CDR3 length is 18 residues. V lost 5 bases, J lost 5 bases, and 20 bases stayed unmatched. The TCR was taken from an adult with an advanced solid tumor such as melanoma, head and neck, liver or kidney cancer. Sequences were derived from CD4+ or CD8+ T cells sorted from blood, sampled in a trial of the OX40 agonist ivuxolimab. V gene TRBV5-4 combines with J gene TRBJ2-5, with 8 bases lining up with TRBD2. The CDR3 sequence: CASSSGGGPIRTRETQYF. The CDR3 bases are TGTGCCAGCAGTTCCGGGGGGGGGCCGATCAGGACAAGGGAGACCCAGTACTTC. The complete variable domain, with remaining parts taken from reference TRBV5-4 and TRBJ2-5, reads ETGVTQSPTHLIKTRGQQVTLRCSSQSGHNTVSWYQQALGQGPQFIFQYYREEENGRGNFPPRFSGLQFPNYSSELNVNALELDDSALYLCASSSGGGPIRTRETQYFGPGTRLLVL.